These 18 T cell receptor beta chains were all obtained from the same sample, sequenced in a study of beta chain features in type 1 diabetes. Study findings and constraints: All four CD4+ subsets of Type 1 diabetes patients contained TCRB CDR3s that were moderately but significantly shorter.

Isolated RNA was reverse transcribed in full, so expressed TCRB transcripts were sequenced. Sequencing was performed with immunoSEQ multiplex PCR; in TCRdb, only in-frame clones are kept and a portion is missing. The sample includes 100,000 to 150,000 clones, 7% to 10% of them seen just once. These receptors lack a known antigen. Sequencing was performed on central memory CD4+ T cells from blood. The origin of the receptors is a man under 40 with type 1 diabetes.

J is TRBJ2-3 and V is TRBV5-6; 9 nucleotides match TRBD2. The CDR3 length is 18 residues. Germline assignment: CDR1 SGHDT and CDR2 YYEEEE. V was pared by 4 bases and J by 0 bases, with 12 bases of the junction left unmatched. In DNA, the CDR3 is TGTGCCAGCAGCACCCGGAGCGGGGGGCTTTCTAGCACAGATACGCAGTATTTT. Encoded protein: CASSTRSGGLSSTDTQYF.

This clone was seen more than once but under ten times. The gene calls are TRBV18 and TRBJ2-1, with 13 bases identical to TRBD2. The CDR3 contains 14 residues. Germline CDR1 and CDR2: KGHSH and LQKENI. The V and J ends lost 5 bases and 8 bases, in that order; junction bases with no gene match: 3. The CDR3 bases are TGTGCCAGCTCATCGGGACTAGCGGGGTATGAGCAGTTCTTC. Encoded protein: CASSSGLAGYEQFF.

The chain recombines TRBV6-5 with TRBJ2-7, with 10 nucleotides matching TRBD1. Germline V gives CDR1 MNHEY, CDR2 SVGAGI. The ends lost 6 bases at V and 4 bases at J; junction bases unmatched: 6. The CDR3 totals 14 residues. The CDR3 sequence is CASSPRTGGYEQYF. The CDR3 coding sequence is TGTGCCAGCAGCCCCCGGACAGGGGGTTACGAGCAGTACTTC.

This clone has just a few counts. The rearrangement joins TRBV7-2 to TRBJ2-1, with TRBD2 matching 8 bases. The trim removed 3 bases at V and 4 bases at J, leaving 8 bases unmatched. CDR1 SGHTA and CDR2 FQGNSA come from the germline V gene. The CDR3 totals 16 residues. The CDR3 spells CASSFGAGALYNEQFF. CDR3 coding DNA: TGTGCCAGCAGCTTCGGAGCGGGGGCCTTATACAATGAGCAGTTCTTC.

The chain has TRBV5-1 and TRBJ2-1; possible D gene TRBD2, 6 bases. V shed 0 bases and J shed 15 bases, with 10 bases lying between them. The length of the CDR3 is 11 residues. Germline CDR1 SGHRS, CDR2 YFSETQ. The CDR3 bases are TGCGCCAGCAGCTTGGACACTAGCCTGTTCTTC. This encodes CASSLDTSLFF.

This clone was seen more than once but under ten times. The V gene is TRBV11-2, the J gene TRBJ2-3; D call uncertain. Trimming stripped 1 base from V and 6 bases from J, with 5 bases between. Germline V gene data show CDR1 as SGHAT and CDR2 as FQNNGV. This CDR3 is built from 12 residues. The CDR3 reads CASSLAGDTQYF. CDR3 sequence (DNA): TGTGCCAGCAGCTTAGCCGGGGATACGCAGTATTTT. The whole variable domain, remainder taken from reference TRBV11-2 and TRBJ2-3, is EAGVAQSPRYKIIEKRQSVAFWCNPISGHATLYWYQQILGQGPKLLIQFQNNGVVDDSQLPKDRFSAERLKGVDSTLKIQPAKLEDSAVYLCASSLAGDTQYFGPGTRLTVL.

This clone was observed a single time. The chain has TRBV19 and TRBJ2-7; 9 positions match TRBD1. Germline trimming cut 7 bases from V and 1 base from J; bases unmatched to any gene: 8. The CDR3 totals 15 residues. Germline V gives CDR1 LNHDA, CDR2 SQIVND (reference sequence). Here the CDR3 DNA reads TGTGCCAGTAAGGACCGGGGACAGGGATCCTACGAGCAGTACTTC. This codes for CASKDRGQGSYEQYF.

V and J are TRBV5-6 and TRBJ2-7; 8 bases line up with TRBD1. CDR3 length: 14 residues. V was clipped by 3 bases and J by 2 bases; unmatched bases: 4. Germline-derived CDR1 and CDR2 are SGHDT and YYEEEE. CDR3 in amino acids: CASSYRGAAYEQYF. CDR3 DNA: TGTGCCAGCAGCTACAGGGGGGCCGCCTACGAGCAGTACTTC.

This clone was counted between two and nine times. The chain uses TRBV2 and TRBJ1-1; TRBD1 agrees at 9 bases. V gave up 1 base and J gave up 4 bases; unmatched junction bases: 4. The length of the CDR3 is 15 residues. Germline V lookup: CDR1 SNHLY, CDR2 FYNNEI. This CDR3 is CASSEDRGRSTEAFF. The DNA of the CDR3 is TGTGCCAGCAGTGAAGACAGGGGGCGATCCACTGAAGCTTTCTTT.

This clone turned up a few times. The rearrangement uses TRBV29-1 and TRBJ1-2; 7 nucleotides agree with TRBD1. This CDR3 comprises 17 residues. J was trimmed by 1 base and V by 4 bases; bases with no gene match: 15. Germline V gives CDR1 SQVTM, CDR2 ANQGSEA. DNA for the CDR3: TGCAGCGTTGGCCCGCCGATGAACAGGGGATATAACTATGGCTACACCTTC. This codes for CSVGPPMNRGYNYGYTF.

For the CDR3, the DNA is TGTGCCAGTAATCCCCGTACTTATAGCAATCAGCCCCAGCATTTT. Amino acids: CASNPRTYSNQPQHF. This chain connects TRBV19 to TRBJ1-5; D not certain. V lost 7 bases, J lost 0 bases, and 13 bases lay in between. This CDR3 has 15 residues. CDR1 is LNHDA and CDR2 is SQIVND in the germline V gene (reference sequence).

This chain connects TRBV18 to TRBJ2-4; D is uncertain. CDR1 and CDR2 from the germline V gene are KGHSH and LQKENI. This CDR3 has 17 residues. Trimming removed 1 base at V and 6 bases at J, with 19 bases between. DNA of the CDR3: TGTGCCAGCTCACCACGAAACATTCTCCTGGGCCCAAACATTCAGTACTTC. This encodes CASSPRNILLGPNIQYF.

DNA for the CDR3: TGTGCCAGTAGTCAACGACAGGGAGCAGAGACCCAGTACTTC. This translates into CASSQRQGAETQYF. The V call is TRBV19, the J call TRBJ2-5; 7 bases are a match to TRBD1. J gave up 4 bases and V 5 bases, and 7 bases lay outside the gene matches. CDR1 is LNHDA and CDR2 is SQIVND in the germline V gene (reference sequence). This CDR3 comprises 14 residues. Full variable domain (rest looked up from reference TRBV19 and TRBJ2-5): DGGITQSPKYLFRKEGQNVTLSCEQNLNHDAMYWYRQDPGQGLRLIYYSQIVNDFQKGDIAEGYSVSREKKESFPLTVTSAQKNPTAFYLCASSQRQGAETQYFGPGTRLLVL.

J is TRBJ1-3 and V is TRBV18; D gene ambiguous. Germline CDR1 is KGHSH and CDR2 is LQKENI. Trimming shortened V by 3 bases and J by 9 bases, and 12 bases separated the two germline ends. The CDR3 runs 13 residues. In nucleotides, the CDR3 is TGTGCCAGCTCACCCCCGGGTCCGTTCACCATATATTTT. Its translation is CASSPPGPFTIYF. Drawing the rest from reference TRBV18 and TRBJ1-3, the complete variable domain is NAGVMQNPRHLVRRRGQEARLRCSPMKGHSHVYWYRQLPEEGLKFMVYLQKENIIDESGMPKERFSAEFPKEGPSILRIQQVVRGDSAAYFCASSPPGPFTIYFGEGSWLTVV.

This rearrangement joins TRBV5-6 to TRBJ1-1; D is unresolved. The CDR3 is 13 amino acids. Trimming left V 0 bases short and J 5 bases short, with 8 bases between. Germline V gene sequence: CDR1 SGHDT, CDR2 YYEEEE. The CDR3 is CASSLGEWTEAFF. CDR3 bases: TGTGCCAGCAGCTTGGGGGAGTGGACTGAAGCTTTCTTT.

The table lists this clone with a few counts. J is TRBJ2-1 and V is TRBV7-8, with 9 bases identical to TRBD2. The germline V gene encodes CDR1 SGHVS and CDR2 FQNEAQ. This CDR3 comprises 14 residues. The V and J ends lost 0 bases and 15 bases, in that order; junction bases with no gene match: 9. The CDR3 protein is CASSLAERGVPWFF. CDR3 coding DNA: TGTGCCAGCAGCTTAGCCGAGCGGGGGGTGCCGTGGTTCTTC.

This clone was counted between two and nine times. The chain employs TRBV9 and TRBJ2-2, with 7 nucleotides matching TRBD1. V was clipped by 1 base and J by 5 bases; unmatched bases: 5. Per germline, CDR1 SGDLS and CDR2 YYNGEE. This CDR3 has 15 residues. The CDR3 coding sequence is TGTGCCAGCAGCGTAACCGGGACAGATACCGGGGAGCTGTTTTTT. This encodes CASSVTGTDTGELFF.

The genes are TRBV11-2 and TRBJ2-3; the D gene is possibly TRBD2 (7 bases). Germline V lookup: CDR1 SGHAT, CDR2 FQNNGV. Deletions cut 5 bases from V and 4 bases from J, with 13 bases between. The CDR3 is 14 residues long. CDR3 sequence: CASSVGGGSDTQYF. The CDR3 region has the DNA TGTGCCAGCAGCGTAGGGGGGGGGTCAGATACGCAGTATTTT.